The T cell receptor (beta chain) described here comes from a study of blood T cell repertoires in COVID-19. Overall study context: Material from acute and convalescent COVID-19 was sourced from the United States, Italy and Spain.

Per the original methods: Estimation of nucleated cell counts was performed using reference gene primer amplification. Repertoires were generated with immunoSEQ multiplex PCR, while TCRdb's copy carries only in-frame clones and drops some. For V, J and clone size, that table is used; D and trimming come from the DNA. The sample lists 100,000 or so clones, roughly 86% occurring once. V was cut by 2 bases and J by 0 bases, with 5 bases left in between. The CDR3 consists of 14 residues. In germline, CDR1 is SGHRS, CDR2 YFSETQ. The chain combines TRBV5-1 with TRBJ1-4; D gene unclear. This TCR was sampled from a woman aged 60-70 years with acute or convalescent COVID-19. The sample consisted of peripheral blood. For the CDR3, the DNA is TGCGCCAGCAGCTTTGGAGCAACTAATGAAAAACTGTTTTTT. It encodes CASSFGATNEKLFF.